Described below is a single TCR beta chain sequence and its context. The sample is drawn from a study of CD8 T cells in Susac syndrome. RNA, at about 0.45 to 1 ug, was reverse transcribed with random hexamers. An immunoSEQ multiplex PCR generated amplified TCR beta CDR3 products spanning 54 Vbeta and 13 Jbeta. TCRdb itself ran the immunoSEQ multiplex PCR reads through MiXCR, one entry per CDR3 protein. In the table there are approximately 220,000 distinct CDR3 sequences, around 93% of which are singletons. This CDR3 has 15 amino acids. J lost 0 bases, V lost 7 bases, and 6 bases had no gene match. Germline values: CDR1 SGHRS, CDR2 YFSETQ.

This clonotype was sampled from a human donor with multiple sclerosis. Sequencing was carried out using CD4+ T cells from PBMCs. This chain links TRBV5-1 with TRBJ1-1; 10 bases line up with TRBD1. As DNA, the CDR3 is TGCGCCAGCGACAGGGGGCGCGTGTTGAACACTGAAGCTTTCTTT. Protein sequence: CASDRGRVLNTEAFF.